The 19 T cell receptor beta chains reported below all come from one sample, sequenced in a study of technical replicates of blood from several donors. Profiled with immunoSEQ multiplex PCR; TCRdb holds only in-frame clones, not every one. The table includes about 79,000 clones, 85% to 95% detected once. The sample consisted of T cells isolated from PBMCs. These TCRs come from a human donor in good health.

This CDR3 is CAKTGGSDTQYF. DNA for the CDR3: TGTGCCAAGACAGGGGGTTCAGATACGCAGTATTTT. The chain combines TRBV2 with TRBJ2-3; 9 nucleotides agree with TRBD1. Unmatched junction bases numbered 3, after V lost 10 bases and J lost 4 bases. Germline lookup yields CDR1 SNHLY and CDR2 FYNNEI. The CDR3 contains 12 residues.

The CDR3 DNA is TGTGCCAGCAGCCGTTCCGGGACAGAAAACTATGGCTACACCTTC. Its protein product is CASSRSGTENYGYTF. The rearrangement links TRBV27 to TRBJ1-2, with 7 nucleotides matching TRBD1. Losses at the gene ends were 6 bases for V and 2 bases for J; bases not matched to a gene: 9. This CDR3 region has 15 residues. Germline CDR1 is MNHEY and CDR2 is SMNVEV (reference sequence).

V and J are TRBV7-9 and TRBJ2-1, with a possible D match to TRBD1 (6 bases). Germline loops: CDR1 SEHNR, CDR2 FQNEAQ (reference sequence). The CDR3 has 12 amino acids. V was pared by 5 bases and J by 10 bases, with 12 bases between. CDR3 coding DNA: TGTGCCAGCAGCCATCCGGGACAAGAGCAGTTCTTC. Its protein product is CASSHPGQEQFF.

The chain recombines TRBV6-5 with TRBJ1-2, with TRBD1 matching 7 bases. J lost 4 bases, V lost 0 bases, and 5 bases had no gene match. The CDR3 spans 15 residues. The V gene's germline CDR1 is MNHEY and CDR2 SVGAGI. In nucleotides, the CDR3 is TGTGCCAGCAGTTACTCGGCTCGACAGGGCTATGGCTACACCTTC. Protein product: CASSYSARQGYGYTF.

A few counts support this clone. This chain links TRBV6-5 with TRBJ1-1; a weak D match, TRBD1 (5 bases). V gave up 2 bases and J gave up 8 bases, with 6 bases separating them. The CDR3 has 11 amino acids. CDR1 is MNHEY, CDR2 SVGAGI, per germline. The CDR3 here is CASSYRGEAFF. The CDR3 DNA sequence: TGTGCCAGCAGTTACAGGGGAGAAGCTTTCTTT.

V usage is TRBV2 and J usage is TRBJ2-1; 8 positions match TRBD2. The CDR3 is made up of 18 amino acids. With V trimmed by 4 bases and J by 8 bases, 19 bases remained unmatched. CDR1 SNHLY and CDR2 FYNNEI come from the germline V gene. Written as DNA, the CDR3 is TGTGCCAGCAGTGGCGACCGCCGCGGGGGGCGCCCGATCGATGAGCAGTTCTTC. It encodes CASSGDRRGGRPIDEQFF.

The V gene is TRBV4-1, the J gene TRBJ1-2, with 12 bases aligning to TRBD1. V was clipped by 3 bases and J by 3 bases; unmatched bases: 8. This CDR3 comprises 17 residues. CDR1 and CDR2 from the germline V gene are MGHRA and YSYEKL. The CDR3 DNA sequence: TGCGCCAGCAGCCACGCCGGGACAGGGGGCGAATACTATGGCTACACCTTC. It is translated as CASSHAGTGGEYYGYTF.

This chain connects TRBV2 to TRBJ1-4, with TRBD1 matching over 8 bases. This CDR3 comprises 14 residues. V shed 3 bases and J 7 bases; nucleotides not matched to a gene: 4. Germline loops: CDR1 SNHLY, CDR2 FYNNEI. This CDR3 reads CASSDPQGGEKLFF. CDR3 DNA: TGTGCCAGCAGTGACCCACAGGGGGGTGAAAAACTGTTTTTT.

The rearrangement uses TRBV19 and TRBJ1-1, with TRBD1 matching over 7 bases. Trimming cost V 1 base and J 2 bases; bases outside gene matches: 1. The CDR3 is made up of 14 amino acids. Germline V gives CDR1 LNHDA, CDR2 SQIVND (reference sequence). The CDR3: CASSIGGGNTEAFF. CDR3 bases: TGTGCCAGTAGTATAGGAGGGGGCAACACTGAAGCTTTCTTT.

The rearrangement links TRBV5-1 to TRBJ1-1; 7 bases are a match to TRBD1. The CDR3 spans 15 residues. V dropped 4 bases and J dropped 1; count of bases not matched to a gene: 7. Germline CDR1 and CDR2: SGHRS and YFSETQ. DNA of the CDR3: TGCGCCAGCAGCGGGGGGACAGCCAAGAACACTGAAGCTTTCTTT. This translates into CASSGGTAKNTEAFF.

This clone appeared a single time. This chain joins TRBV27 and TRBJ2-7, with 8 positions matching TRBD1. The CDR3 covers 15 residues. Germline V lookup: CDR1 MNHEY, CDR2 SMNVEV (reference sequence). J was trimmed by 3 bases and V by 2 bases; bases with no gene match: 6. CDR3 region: CASSLGDRPNYEQYF. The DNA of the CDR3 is TGTGCCAGCAGTTTAGGGGACAGGCCCAACTACGAGCAGTACTTC.

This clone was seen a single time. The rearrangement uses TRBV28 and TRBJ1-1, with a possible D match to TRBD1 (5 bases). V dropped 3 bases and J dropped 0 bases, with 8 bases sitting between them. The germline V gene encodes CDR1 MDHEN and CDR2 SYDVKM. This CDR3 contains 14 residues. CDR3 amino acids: CASSFGGMNTEAFF. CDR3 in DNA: TGTGCCAGCAGTTTCGGGGGAATGAACACTGAAGCTTTCTTT.

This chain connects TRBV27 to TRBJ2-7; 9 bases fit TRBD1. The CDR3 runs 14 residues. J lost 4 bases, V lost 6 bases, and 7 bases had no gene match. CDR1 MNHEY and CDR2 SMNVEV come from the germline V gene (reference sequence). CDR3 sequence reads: CASSALGQGYEQYF. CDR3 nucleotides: TGTGCCAGCAGCGCCCTGGGACAGGGATACGAGCAGTACTTC.

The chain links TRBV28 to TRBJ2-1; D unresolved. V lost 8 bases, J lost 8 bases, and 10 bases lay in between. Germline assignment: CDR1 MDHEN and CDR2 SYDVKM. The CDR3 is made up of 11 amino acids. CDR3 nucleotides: TGTGCCAGCGTTACGGTGGATGAGCAGTTCTTC. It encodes CASVTVDEQFF.

The CDR3 coding sequence is TGTGCCAGCAGTTTAGGTGATCACAGGCTCTACGAGCAGTACTTC. The encoded protein is CASSLGDHRLYEQYF. The chain uses TRBV27 and TRBJ2-7, with a possible D match to TRBD1 (5 bases). This CDR3 spans 15 amino acids. Germline CDR1 MNHEY, CDR2 SMNVEV (reference sequence). The V end was cut by 2 bases, the J end by 3 bases, with 14 bases between.

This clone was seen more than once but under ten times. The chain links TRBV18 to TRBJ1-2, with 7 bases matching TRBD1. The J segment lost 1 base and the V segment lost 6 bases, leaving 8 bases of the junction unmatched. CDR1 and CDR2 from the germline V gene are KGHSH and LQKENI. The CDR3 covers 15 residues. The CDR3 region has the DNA TGTGCCAGCTCCAAAGGGACAGCCCGTAACTATGGCTACACCTTC. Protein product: CASSKGTARNYGYTF.

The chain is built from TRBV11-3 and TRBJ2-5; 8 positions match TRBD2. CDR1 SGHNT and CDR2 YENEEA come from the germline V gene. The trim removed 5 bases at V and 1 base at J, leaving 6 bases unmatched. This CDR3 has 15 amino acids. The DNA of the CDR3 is TGTGCCAGCAGCACTAAGACTAGCGTCCAAGAGACCCAGTACTTC. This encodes CASSTKTSVQETQYF.

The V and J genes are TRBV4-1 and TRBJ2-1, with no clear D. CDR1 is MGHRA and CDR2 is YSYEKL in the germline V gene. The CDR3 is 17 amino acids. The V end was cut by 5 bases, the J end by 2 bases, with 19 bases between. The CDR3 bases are TGCGCCAGCAGCAAAGTGAGCAGGTCATCCACCTACAATGAGCAGTTCTTC. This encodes CASSKVSRSSTYNEQFF.

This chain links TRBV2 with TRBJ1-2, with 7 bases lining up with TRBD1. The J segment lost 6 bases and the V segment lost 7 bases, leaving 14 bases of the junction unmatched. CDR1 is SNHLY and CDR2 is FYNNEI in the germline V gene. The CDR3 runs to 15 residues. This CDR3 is CASTLRGQGQNGYTF. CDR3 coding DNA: TGTGCCAGCACCCTTAGGGGGCAGGGGCAGAATGGCTACACCTTC.